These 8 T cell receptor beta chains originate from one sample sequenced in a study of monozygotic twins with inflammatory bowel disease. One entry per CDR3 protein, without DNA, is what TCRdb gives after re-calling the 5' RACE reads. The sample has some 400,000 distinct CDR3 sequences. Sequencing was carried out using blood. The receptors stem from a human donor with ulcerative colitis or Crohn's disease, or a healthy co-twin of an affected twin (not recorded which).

The CDR3 spells CASSLGQVGADTQYF. The chain recombines TRBV5-6 with TRBJ2-3; TCRdb's D call, TRBD1, is unchecked because there is no DNA. Germline V CDR1 and CDR2: SGHDT, YYEEEE. The CDR3 spans 15 residues.

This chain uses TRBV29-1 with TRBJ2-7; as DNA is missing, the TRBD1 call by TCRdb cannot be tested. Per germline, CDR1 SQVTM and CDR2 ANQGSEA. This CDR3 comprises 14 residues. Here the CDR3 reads CSGAVLGENYEQYF.

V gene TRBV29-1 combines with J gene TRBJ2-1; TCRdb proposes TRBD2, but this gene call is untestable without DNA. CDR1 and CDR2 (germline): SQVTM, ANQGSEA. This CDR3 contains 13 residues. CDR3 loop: CSVSAASSGREFF.

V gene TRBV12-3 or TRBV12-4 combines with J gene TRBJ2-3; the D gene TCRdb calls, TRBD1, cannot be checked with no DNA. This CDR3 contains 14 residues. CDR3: CASSSRRETDTQYF.

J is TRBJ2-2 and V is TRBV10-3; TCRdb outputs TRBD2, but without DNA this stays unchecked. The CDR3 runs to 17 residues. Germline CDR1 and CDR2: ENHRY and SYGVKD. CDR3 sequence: CAISEITSGANTGELFF.

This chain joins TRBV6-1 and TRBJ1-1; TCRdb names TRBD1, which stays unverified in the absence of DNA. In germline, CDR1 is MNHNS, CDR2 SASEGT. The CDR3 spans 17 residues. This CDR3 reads CASSEQDWGAVGTEAFF.

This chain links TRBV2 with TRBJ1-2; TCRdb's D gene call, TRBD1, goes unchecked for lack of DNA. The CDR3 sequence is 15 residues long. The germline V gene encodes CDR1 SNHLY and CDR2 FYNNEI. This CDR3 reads CASREGQGVSYGYTF.

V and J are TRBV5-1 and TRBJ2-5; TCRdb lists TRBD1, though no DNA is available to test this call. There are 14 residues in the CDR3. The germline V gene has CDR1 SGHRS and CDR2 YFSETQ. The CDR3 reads CASSEGQPQETQYF.